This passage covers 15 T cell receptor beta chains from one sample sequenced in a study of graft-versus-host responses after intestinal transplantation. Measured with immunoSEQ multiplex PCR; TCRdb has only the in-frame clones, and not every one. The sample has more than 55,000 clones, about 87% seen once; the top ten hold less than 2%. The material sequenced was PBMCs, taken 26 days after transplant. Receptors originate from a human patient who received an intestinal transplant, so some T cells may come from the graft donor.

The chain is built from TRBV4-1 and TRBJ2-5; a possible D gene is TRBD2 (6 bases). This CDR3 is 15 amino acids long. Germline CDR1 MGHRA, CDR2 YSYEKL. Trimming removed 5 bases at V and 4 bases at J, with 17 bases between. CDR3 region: CASSSGTPAGETQYF. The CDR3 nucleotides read TGCGCCAGCAGCTCCGGGACCCCAGCGGGAGAGACCCAGTACTTC.

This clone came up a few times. CDR3 residues: CASSVGQVIGNQPQHF. The CDR3 nucleotides are TGTGCCAGTAGTGTGGGACAGGTCATTGGCAATCAGCCCCAGCATTTT. The J gene is TRBJ1-5, the V gene TRBV19, with 8 positions matching TRBD1. The CDR3 covers 16 residues. Per germline, CDR1 LNHDA and CDR2 SQIVND (reference sequence). V lost 5 bases, J lost 2 bases, and 8 bases stayed unmatched.

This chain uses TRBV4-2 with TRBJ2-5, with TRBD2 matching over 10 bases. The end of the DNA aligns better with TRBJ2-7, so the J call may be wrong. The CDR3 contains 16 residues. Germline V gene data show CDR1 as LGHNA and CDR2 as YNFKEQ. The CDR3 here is CASSQDPLAGSNEQYF. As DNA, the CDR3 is TGTGCCAGCAGCCAAGACCCACTAGCGGGGAGCAACGAGCAGTACTTC.

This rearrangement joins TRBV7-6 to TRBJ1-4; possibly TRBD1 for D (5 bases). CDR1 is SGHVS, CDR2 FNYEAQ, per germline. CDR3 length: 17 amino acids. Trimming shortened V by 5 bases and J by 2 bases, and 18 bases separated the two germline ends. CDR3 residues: CASSASTVGVTNEKLFF. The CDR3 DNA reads TGTGCCAGCAGCGCCTCGACAGTTGGAGTTACTAATGAAAAACTGTTTTTT.

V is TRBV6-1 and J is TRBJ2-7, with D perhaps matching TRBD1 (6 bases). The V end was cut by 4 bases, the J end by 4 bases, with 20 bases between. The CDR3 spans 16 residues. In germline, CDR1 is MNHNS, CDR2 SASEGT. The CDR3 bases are TGTGCCAGCAGTGTAGGGGGTTTTGGTCCGGATTACGAGCAGTACGTC. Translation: CASSVGGFGPDYEQYV.

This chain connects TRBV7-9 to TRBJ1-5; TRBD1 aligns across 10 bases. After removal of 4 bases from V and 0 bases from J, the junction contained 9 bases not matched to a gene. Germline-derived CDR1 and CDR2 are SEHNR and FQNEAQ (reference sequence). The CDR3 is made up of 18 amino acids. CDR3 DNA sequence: TGTGCCAGCAGCTACCGGGACAGGGGTCCAAATAGCAATCAGCCCCAGCATTTT. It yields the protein CASSYRDRGPNSNQPQHF.

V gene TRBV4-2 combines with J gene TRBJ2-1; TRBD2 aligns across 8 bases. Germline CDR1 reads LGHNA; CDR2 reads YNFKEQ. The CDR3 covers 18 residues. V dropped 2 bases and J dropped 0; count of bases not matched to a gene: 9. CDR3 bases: TGTGCCAGCAGCCAATCGGGTTTAGCGGGGAGCTCCTACAATGAGCAGTTCTTC. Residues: CASSQSGLAGSSYNEQFF.

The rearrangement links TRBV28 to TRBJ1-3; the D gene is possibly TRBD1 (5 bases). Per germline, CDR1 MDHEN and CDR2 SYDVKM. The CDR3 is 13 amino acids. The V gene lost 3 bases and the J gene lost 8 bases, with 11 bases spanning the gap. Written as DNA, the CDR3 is TGTGCCAGCAGTTTGGGCGGGGGGTACACCATATATTTT. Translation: CASSLGGGYTIYF.

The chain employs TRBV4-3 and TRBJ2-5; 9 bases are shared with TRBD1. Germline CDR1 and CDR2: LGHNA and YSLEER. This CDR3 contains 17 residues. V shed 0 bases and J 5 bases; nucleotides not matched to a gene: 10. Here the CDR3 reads CASSQDPPTGGRETQYF. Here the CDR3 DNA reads TGCGCCAGCAGCCAAGATCCCCCGACAGGGGGGAGGGAGACCCAGTACTTC.

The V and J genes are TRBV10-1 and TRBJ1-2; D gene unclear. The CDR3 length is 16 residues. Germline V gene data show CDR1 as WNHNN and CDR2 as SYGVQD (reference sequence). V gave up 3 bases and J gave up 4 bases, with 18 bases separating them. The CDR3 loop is CASSEGRNPKGYGYTF. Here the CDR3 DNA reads TGCGCCAGCAGTGAAGGGAGAAACCCCAAAGGCTATGGCTACACCTTC.

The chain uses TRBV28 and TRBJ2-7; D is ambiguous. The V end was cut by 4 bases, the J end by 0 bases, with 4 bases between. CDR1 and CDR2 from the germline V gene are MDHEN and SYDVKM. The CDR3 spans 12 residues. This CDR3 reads CASSYGSYEQYF. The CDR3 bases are TGTGCCAGCAGTTACGGCTCCTACGAGCAGTACTTC.

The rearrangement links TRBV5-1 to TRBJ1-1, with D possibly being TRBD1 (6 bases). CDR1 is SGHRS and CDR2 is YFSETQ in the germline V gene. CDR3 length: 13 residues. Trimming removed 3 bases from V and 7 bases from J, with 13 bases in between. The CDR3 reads CASSSSGAGEAFF. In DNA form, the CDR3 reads TGCGCCAGCAGCTCCTCAGGGGCGGGTGAAGCTTTCTTT.

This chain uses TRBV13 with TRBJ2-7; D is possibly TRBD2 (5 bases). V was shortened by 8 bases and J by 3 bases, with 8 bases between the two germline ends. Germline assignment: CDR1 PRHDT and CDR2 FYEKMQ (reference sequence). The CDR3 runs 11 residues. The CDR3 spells CASGSGYEQYF. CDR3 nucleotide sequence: TGTGCCAGCGGGAGCGGCTACGAGCAGTACTTC. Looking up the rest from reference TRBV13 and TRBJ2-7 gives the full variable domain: AAGVIQSPRHLIKEKRETATLKCYPIPRHDTVYWYQQGPGQDPQFLISFYEKMQSDKGSIPDRFSAQQFSDYHSELNMSSLELGDSALYFCASGSGYEQYFGPGTRLTVT.

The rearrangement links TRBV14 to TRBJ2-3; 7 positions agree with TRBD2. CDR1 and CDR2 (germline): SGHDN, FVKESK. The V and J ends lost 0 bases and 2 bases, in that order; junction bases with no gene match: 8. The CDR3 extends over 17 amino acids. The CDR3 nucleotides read TGTGCCAGCAGCCAAGATAGGCTAGCGGACAACACAGATACGCAGTATTTT. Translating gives CASSQDRLADNTDTQYF.

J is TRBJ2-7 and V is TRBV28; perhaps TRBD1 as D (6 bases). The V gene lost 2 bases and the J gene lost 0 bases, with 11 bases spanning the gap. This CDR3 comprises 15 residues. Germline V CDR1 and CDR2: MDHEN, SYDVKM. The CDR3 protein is CASSLKPDSSYEQYF. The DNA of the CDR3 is TGTGCCAGCAGTTTAAAGCCGGACAGCTCCTACGAGCAGTACTTC. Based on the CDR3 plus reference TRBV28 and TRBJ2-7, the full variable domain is DVKVTQSSRYLVKRTGEKVFLECVQDMDHENMFWYRQDPGLGLRLIYFSYDVKMKEKGDIPEGYSVSREKKERFSLILESASTNQTSMYLCASSLKPDSSYEQYFGPGTRLTVT.